The sample holds many counts of the clone carrying this T cell receptor (beta chain). V shed 4 bases and J shed 8 bases, with 11 bases lying between them. Germline V CDR1 and CDR2: SGHTA, FQGNSA. There are 13 residues in the CDR3. The data belong to a study of neurological immune-mediated disorders. TCRdb processed the 5' RACE reads anew with MiXCR; each CDR3 protein has one entry. The data show about 62,000 distinct CDR3 sequences, less than 4% seen once. What was sequenced was PBMCs. The TCR was taken from a woman in her 50s with multiple sclerosis. The V and J genes are TRBV7-2 and TRBJ1-4; D gene unclear. This chain's CDR3 is CASSSVFGEKLFF. DNA of the CDR3: TGTGCCAGCAGCTCAGTTTTCGGGGAAAAACTGTTTTTT. The full variable domain, completed using reference TRBV7-2 and TRBJ1-4, is GAGVSQSPSNKVTEKGKDVELRCDPISGHTALYWYRQSLGQGLEFLIYFQGNSAPDKSGLPSDRFSAERTGGSVSTLTIQRTQQEDSAVYLCASSSVFGEKLFFGSGTQLSVL.